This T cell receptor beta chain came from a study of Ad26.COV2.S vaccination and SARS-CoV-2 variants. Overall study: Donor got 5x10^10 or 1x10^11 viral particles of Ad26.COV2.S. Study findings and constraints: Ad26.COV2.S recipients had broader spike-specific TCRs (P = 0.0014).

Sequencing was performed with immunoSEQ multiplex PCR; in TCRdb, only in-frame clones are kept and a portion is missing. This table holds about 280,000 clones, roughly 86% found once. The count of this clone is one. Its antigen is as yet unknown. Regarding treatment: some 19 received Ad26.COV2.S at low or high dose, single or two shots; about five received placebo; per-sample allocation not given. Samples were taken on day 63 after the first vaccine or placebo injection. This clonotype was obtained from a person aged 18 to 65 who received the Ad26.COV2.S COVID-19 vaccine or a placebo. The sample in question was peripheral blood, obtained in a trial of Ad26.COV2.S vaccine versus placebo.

The CDR3 region has the DNA TGTGCCAGCAGCCAGCAGGGGGCTACAGATACGCAGTATTTT. Encoded protein: CASSQQGATDTQYF. V and J are TRBV3-1 (or the pseudogene TRBV3-2) and TRBJ2-3; 8 bases are a match to TRBD1. The CDR3 sequence is 14 residues long. The germline V gene has CDR1 LGHDT and CDR2 YNNKEL (reference sequence). J gave up 3 bases and V 3 bases, and 2 bases lay outside the gene matches.